Reported below is one TCR beta chain. Its antigen is as yet unknown. This clone may be a read error of a much larger clone one base away. Combining a sample-barcoded 5' primer with a J-beta primer mix, a second PCR ran for roughly 7 to 12 cycles. TCRdb reprocessed the 5' RACE reads via MiXCR and lists one record per CDR3 protein. The sample carries 1.5 million to 2 million distinct CDR3 sequences, about two fifths recorded once. Donors gave about 10 milliliters of peripheral blood apiece. This record comes from a study of blood T cells in healthy people across ages. General observations from the study: There was a strong correlation between TCR beta diversity and naive T cell percentage. Measured against age, TCR beta diversity per million T cells decreased in a roughly linear manner.

Germline loops: CDR1 LGHNA, CDR2 YNFKEQ. This CDR3 has 18 amino acids. V gave up 0 bases and J gave up 4 bases, with 18 bases separating them. V usage is TRBV4-2 and J usage is TRBJ2-2; either TRBD1 or TRBD2 may supply D (5 bases each). This TCR was recovered from a human donor in good health. The sample taken for sequencing was blood. For the CDR3, the DNA is TGTGCCAGCAGCCAAGAAGGAGAAGCGAGGGACCCCACCGGGGAGCTGTTTTTT. Translating gives CASSQEGEARDPTGELFF.